The entry that follows covers one T cell receptor (beta chain) sequence. Method: immunoSEQ multiplex PCR; TCRdb's copy keeps in-frame clones and lacks some. The sample lists fewer than 200,000 clones, more than 70% occurring once. Germline V gene data show CDR1 as SQVTM and CDR2 as ANQGSEA. This CDR3 is 13 amino acids long. V was shortened by 5 bases and J by 3 bases, with 14 bases between the two germline ends. This record belongs to a study of blood T cell repertoires in COVID-19. The chain recombines TRBV29-1 with TRBJ2-7; possibly TRBD1 for D (6 bases). The clonotype comes from a man aged 55 to 70 who had recovered from COVID-19. Sequencing was performed on PBMCs or T cells enriched from blood (not recorded which). The CDR3 DNA follows: TGCAGCGTTCGGACAGACAAGATCTACGAGCAGTACTTC. It yields the protein CSVRTDKIYEQYF.